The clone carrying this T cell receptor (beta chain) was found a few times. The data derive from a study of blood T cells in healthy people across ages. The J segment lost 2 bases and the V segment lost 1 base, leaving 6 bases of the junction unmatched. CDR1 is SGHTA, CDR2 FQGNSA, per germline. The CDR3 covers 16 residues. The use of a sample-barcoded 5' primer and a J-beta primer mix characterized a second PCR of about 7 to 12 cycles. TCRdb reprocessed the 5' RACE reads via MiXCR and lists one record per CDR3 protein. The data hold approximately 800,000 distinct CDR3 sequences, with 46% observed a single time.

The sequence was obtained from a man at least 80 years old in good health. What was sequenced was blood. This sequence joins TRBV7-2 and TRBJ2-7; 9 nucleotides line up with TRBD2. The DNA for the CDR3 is TGTGCCAGCAGCTTAGTCCTAGCGGGAAGAACCTACGAGCAGTACTTC. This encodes CASSLVLAGRTYEQYF.